This paragraph reports one TCR beta chain. The data belong to a study of blood T cell repertoires in COVID-19. Study as a whole: Some COVID-19 samples were acute and others convalescent; all came from the United States, Italy and Spain. From T cells, B-cell-depleted T cells, or PBMCs came the material, which was cDNA or gDNA.

Enrollees, roughly 18 to 95 years old, lived in approximately 25 US areas. Participants were placed into cohorts based on the clinical history they reported. The method was immunoSEQ multiplex PCR; TCRdb's version includes in-frame clones alone and lacks a portion of them. The sample gives roughly 500,000 clones, around 85% of which show up once; more than 7.5% is in the top ten. Germline V gives CDR1 MDHEN, CDR2 SYDVKM. V was clipped by 6 bases and J by 4 bases, with 15 bases between them. The CDR3 has 14 amino acids. The receptor was derived from a woman aged 55-69 years who had recovered from COVID-19. Sequencing was done on a sample of PBMCs or T cells enriched from blood (not recorded which). The chain has TRBV28 and TRBJ1-2; TRBD1 might be the D (5 bases). Here the CDR3 reads CASRPTGGGYGYTF. In DNA, the CDR3 is TGTGCCAGCAGACCTACCGGGGGTGGCTATGGCTACACCTTC.